Following are 29 T cell receptor beta chains from one sample sequenced in a study of cytomegalovirus exposure and HLA in healthy donors. 13 Jbeta primers and 60 Vbeta primers were used for the PCR. Sequenced by immunoSEQ multiplex PCR; TCRdb stores in-frame clones only, minus some. This sample has about 80,000 clones, with 60% to 80% found just once. The source material was PBMCs. The receptors come from a woman aged 45-65 years in good health and CMV-seropositive.

This clone appeared a single time. The chain employs TRBV30 and TRBJ2-3; 7 positions agree with TRBD1. J was trimmed by 3 bases and V by 0 bases; bases with no gene match: 6. Germline values: CDR1 GTSNPN, CDR2 SVGIG (reference sequence). The CDR3 covers 15 residues. CDR3 sequence reads: CAWSVLRGRTDTQYF. The CDR3 region has the DNA TGTGCCTGGAGTGTACTAAGGGGGCGGACAGATACGCAGTATTTT.

The V and J genes are TRBV6-1 and TRBJ1-1; a weak D match, TRBD1 (5 bases). Germline assignment: CDR1 MNHNS and CDR2 SASEGT. The CDR3 is 12 amino acids. The ends were cut back, 11 bases at V and 3 bases at J, with 13 bases in the middle. CDR3 sequence: CASGGSHTEAFF. DNA of the CDR3: TGTGCCTCCGGGGGTTCCCACACTGAAGCTTTCTTT.

The chain employs TRBV11-2 and TRBJ2-7; the D gene is possibly TRBD1 (5 bases). Trimming removed 5 bases at V and 4 bases at J, with 18 bases between. This CDR3 region has 15 residues. Germline V gene lookup returns CDR1 SGHAT and CDR2 FQNNGV. In DNA form, the CDR3 reads TGTGCCAGCAGCATTAGCCCTGGGGCAGGTTACGAGCAGTACGTC. Protein sequence: CASSISPGAGYEQYV.

The chain is built from TRBV18 and TRBJ1-4; D is ambiguous. The CDR3 loop spans 15 amino acids. The V end was cut by 3 bases, the J end by 12 bases, with 20 bases between. Germline V gene lookup returns CDR1 KGHSH and CDR2 LQKENI. The DNA of the CDR3 is TGTGCCAGCTCACCTTTTGCCGGCAGCGGGGAGGAACTGTTTTTT. Translating it yields CASSPFAGSGEELFF.

The chain carries TRBV21-1 and TRBJ2-5; TRBD1 was called by the table and not checked on the DNA. TRBV21-1 is noted as a pseudogene. This CDR3 comprises 17 residues. The CDR3 coding sequence is TGTGCCAGCCAAGGGGGACCGGGACATCAGGGTGGGGAGACCCAGTACTTC. Translating gives CASQGGPGHQGGETQYF.

The genes are TRBV7-9 and TRBJ2-5, with TRBD1 identical over 9 bases. The V gene end was trimmed by 5 bases and the J gene end by 5 bases; junction bases not matched to a gene: 12. The germline V gene has CDR1 SEHNR and CDR2 FQNEAQ (reference sequence). The CDR3 is made up of 16 amino acids. In DNA, the CDR3 is TGTGCCAGCAGCCCTCCGGGACAGGGCTCTTTGGAGACCCAGTACTTC. Protein product: CASSPPGQGSLETQYF.

This sequence joins TRBV7-9 and TRBJ1-1, with 9 bases fitting TRBD1. Germline V gene data show CDR1 as SEHNR and CDR2 as FQNEAQ (reference sequence). V lost 5 bases, J lost 2 bases, and 3 bases stayed unmatched. The CDR3 runs 14 residues. CDR3 bases: TGTGCCAGCAGCACGACAGGGGGTAACACTGAAGCTTTCTTT. Residues: CASSTTGGNTEAFF.

The genes are TRBV7-3 and TRBJ1-2, with 9 positions matching TRBD1. CDR3 length equals 15 residues. Germline V gives CDR1 SGHTA, CDR2 FQGTGA. Losses at the gene ends were 4 bases for V and 4 bases for J; bases not matched to a gene: 7. CDR3 in DNA: TGTGCCAGCAGCTCCTCTGGGACAGGGCGCTATGGCTACACCTTC. Encoded protein: CASSSSGTGRYGYTF.

The chain combines TRBV9 with TRBJ2-4; maybe TRBD1 (6 bases). The germline V gene encodes CDR1 SGDLS and CDR2 YYNGEE. The ends were cut back, 4 bases at V and 4 bases at J, with 9 bases in the middle. This CDR3 is built from 13 residues. The DNA for the CDR3 is TGTGCCAGCAGCACAGGGTTAAAAAACATTCAGTACTTC. This gives the protein CASSTGLKNIQYF.

The J gene is TRBJ2-5, the V gene TRBV4-1, with a possible D match to TRBD2 (5 bases). The germline V gene encodes CDR1 MGHRA and CDR2 YSYEKL. This CDR3 is 13 amino acids long. Trimming shortened V by 5 bases and J by 5 bases, and 12 bases separated the two germline ends. This CDR3 reads CASSWTLRETQYF. Here the CDR3 DNA reads TGCGCCAGCAGCTGGACTCTTCGGGAGACCCAGTACTTC.

This clone was recorded only once. This rearrangement joins TRBV27 to TRBJ1-4, with D possibly TRBD1 on 5 matching bases. The germline V and J ends were trimmed by 5 bases and 7 bases, with 20 bases remaining between them. Germline V CDR1 and CDR2: MNHEY, SMNVEV (reference sequence). This CDR3 is 16 amino acids long. CDR3 sequence (DNA): TGTGCCAGCAGTCCCTACCCCAAAGGGGTGGGTGAAAAACTGTTTTTT. Residues: CASSPYPKGVGEKLFF.

The genes are TRBV7-3 and TRBJ2-1, with D perhaps matching TRBD2 (5 bases). CDR3 length equals 19 residues. Germline values: CDR1 SGHTA, CDR2 FQGTGA. The germline V and J ends were trimmed by 4 bases and 0 bases, with 22 bases remaining between them. The CDR3 sequence: CASSSSTGPGESSYNEQFF. The CDR3, as DNA: TGTGCCAGCAGCTCATCCACGGGCCCCGGGGAGAGCTCCTACAATGAGCAGTTCTTC.

The chain links TRBV11-2 to TRBJ2-7; possible D gene TRBD2, 5 bases. The CDR3 runs to 16 residues. Trimming cost V 1 base and J 2 bases, with 15 bases left between them. The germline V gene has CDR1 SGHAT and CDR2 FQNNGV. The CDR3 spells CASSLGVGAAAYEQYF. The CDR3, as DNA: TGTGCCAGCAGCTTAGGAGTAGGAGCGGCTGCCTACGAGCAGTACTTC. Complete variable domain (other parts from reference TRBV11-2 and TRBJ2-7): EAGVAQSPRYKIIEKRQSVAFWCNPISGHATLYWYQQILGQGPKLLIQFQNNGVVDDSQLPKDRFSAERLKGVDSTLKIQPAKLEDSAVYLCASSLGVGAAAYEQYFGPGTRLTVT.

The rearrangement links TRBV7-9 to TRBJ2-3; D is possibly TRBD2 (5 bases). Per the germline V gene, CDR1 is SEHNR and CDR2 is FQNEAQ (reference sequence). This CDR3 contains 14 residues. V shed 5 bases and J shed 5 bases, with 14 bases lying between them. CDR3 sequence reads: CASSQTSAVDTQYF. DNA for the CDR3: TGTGCCAGCAGCCAAACTAGTGCCGTAGATACGCAGTATTTT.

This clone turned up a few times. This chain uses TRBV6-5 with TRBJ1-2; 7 bases match TRBD1. The germline V gene encodes CDR1 MNHEY and CDR2 SVGAGI. This CDR3 has 13 amino acids. V lost 6 bases and J lost 8; bases outside the gene matches: 9. The CDR3 spells CASRGTVFWGYTF. CDR3 nucleotide sequence: TGTGCCAGCAGGGGGACAGTTTTCTGGGGCTACACCTTC.

V usage is TRBV19 and J usage is TRBJ2-3; the match to TRBD1 covers 10 bases. CDR1 LNHDA and CDR2 SQIVND come from the germline V gene (reference sequence). This CDR3 contains 16 residues. V was clipped by 3 bases and J by 3 bases; unmatched bases: 6. The CDR3 reads CASSMGPGQGTDTQYF. The CDR3 coding sequence is TGTGCCAGTAGTATGGGGCCGGGACAGGGGACAGATACGCAGTATTTT.

The chain links TRBV5-1 to TRBJ2-5; D call uncertain. The assigned J gene may be wrong: the sequence end matches TRBJ2-7 better. The CDR3 is 13 amino acids. Germline assignment: CDR1 SGHRS and CDR2 YFSETQ. The chain's CDR3 is CASSLASRYEQYF. Written as DNA, the CDR3 is TGCGCCAGCAGCTTGGCGTCGCGCTACGAGCAGTACTTC.

The chain employs TRBV5-1 and TRBJ2-3; 7 bases match TRBD2. The V segment lost 6 bases and the J segment 2 bases; nucleotides outside the gene matches: 9. The germline gives CDR1 SGHRS, CDR2 YFSETQ. The CDR3 is 15 residues long. In nucleotides, the CDR3 is TGCGCCAGCAAGGGAGGGGTGGAGGACACAGATACGCAGTATTTT. This encodes CASKGGVEDTDTQYF.

This chain joins TRBV28 and TRBJ1-2; D gene unclear. From germline, CDR1 is MDHEN and CDR2 SYDVKM. The CDR3 extends over 14 amino acids. Trimming cost V 6 bases and J 6 bases, with 17 bases left between them. For the CDR3, the DNA is TGTGCCAGCAGAGGTCACACATCGGGGAATGGCTACACCTTC. Amino acids: CASRGHTSGNGYTF.

The rearrangement joins TRBV11-2 to TRBJ1-1, with D possibly TRBD1 on 5 matching bases. Germline lookup yields CDR1 SGHAT and CDR2 FQNNGV. Trimming stripped 5 bases from V and 7 bases from J, with 20 bases between. The CDR3 spans 15 residues. DNA for the CDR3: TGTGCCAGCAGCAGGAGGAGGGCCCGGGACGATGAAGCTTTCTTT. Amino acids: CASSRRRARDDEAFF.

The genes are TRBV7-9 and TRBJ2-7, with 9 nucleotides matching TRBD1. Trimming removed 1 base from V and 0 bases from J; junction bases left unmatched: 4. Germline V lookup: CDR1 SEHNR, CDR2 FQNEAQ (reference sequence). The CDR3 length is 16 residues. The CDR3 DNA reads TGTGCCAGCAGCTTAGATGGGACAGGGAGCTCCTACGAGCAGTACTTC. This gives the protein CASSLDGTGSSYEQYF.

This chain connects TRBV6-6 to TRBJ2-3; TRBD1 matches at 8 bases. The CDR3 totals 13 residues. Germline V gene data show CDR1 as MNHNY and CDR2 as SVGAGI (reference sequence). V lost 5 bases to trimming and J lost 3 bases; unmatched junction nucleotides: 1. This CDR3 reads CASSGDRTDTQYF. Written as DNA, the CDR3 is TGTGCCAGCAGTGGGGACAGGACAGATACGCAGTATTTT.

The V gene is TRBV11-2, the J gene TRBJ2-7; D is possibly TRBD1 (5 bases). V shed 1 base and J shed 7 bases, with 14 bases lying between them. The CDR3 is 14 residues long. Germline V gene lookup returns CDR1 SGHAT and CDR2 FQNNGV. CDR3 DNA sequence: TGTGCCAGCAGCTTAGGGGGCAGGAATGAAGAGCAGTACTTC. Its translation is CASSLGGRNEEQYF. Based on the CDR3 plus reference TRBV11-2 and TRBJ2-7, the full variable domain is EAGVAQSPRYKIIEKRQSVAFWCNPISGHATLYWYQQILGQGPKLLIQFQNNGVVDDSQLPKDRFSAERLKGVDSTLKIQPAKLEDSAVYLCASSLGGRNEEQYFGPGTRLTVT.

The chain has TRBV10-3 and TRBJ2-1, with 14 bases identical to TRBD2. J gave up 6 bases and V 8 bases, and 9 bases lay outside the gene matches. The CDR3 has 16 amino acids. Germline V lookup: CDR1 ENHRY, CDR2 SYGVKD. The CDR3 bases are TGTGCCATCTCAGGGGTTGGGACTAGCGGGAGCAATGAGCAGTTCTTC. Its protein is CAISGVGTSGSNEQFF.

This chain connects TRBV9 to TRBJ2-2, with 7 bases identical to TRBD1. V shed 3 bases and J 5 bases; nucleotides not matched to a gene: 7. Germline values: CDR1 SGDLS, CDR2 YYNGEE. The CDR3 consists of 15 residues. The CDR3 reads CASSDRTGSTGELFF. The CDR3 DNA sequence: TGTGCCAGCAGCGATAGGACAGGCAGTACCGGGGAGCTGTTTTTT.

The V and J genes are TRBV2 and TRBJ2-5; D perhaps matches TRBD2 (5 bases). In germline, CDR1 is SNHLY, CDR2 FYNNEI. Trimming cost V 6 bases and J 5 bases, with 16 bases left between them. This CDR3 has 14 residues. The CDR3 protein is CASRSPGLGETQYF. Written as DNA, the CDR3 is TGTGCCAGCAGGTCTCCGGGGTTGGGGGAGACCCAGTACTTC.

The sample holds one count of this clone. The CDR3: CASSADSGVGNTQYF. The CDR3 DNA sequence: TGTGCCAGCAGTGCTGATAGCGGGGTCGGTAATACGCAGTATTTT. V gene TRBV6-1 combines with J gene TRBJ2-3; 8 positions match TRBD2. CDR1 and CDR2 from the germline V gene are MNHNS and SASEGT. The CDR3 contains 15 residues. V lost 4 bases and J lost 7; bases outside the gene matches: 10.

This rearrangement joins TRBV4-1 to TRBJ1-4; D not resolved. CDR3 length: 15 residues. Per the germline V gene, CDR1 is MGHRA and CDR2 is YSYEKL. The V and J ends lost 0 bases and 10 bases respectively, with 15 bases between them. The CDR3 loop is CASSQDKVSRGKLFF. In DNA, the CDR3 is TGCGCCAGCAGCCAAGATAAAGTGTCCCGGGGAAAACTGTTTTTT.

The J gene is TRBJ2-3, the V gene TRBV6-1; TRBD1 might be the D (9 bases). The CDR3 consists of 20 residues. The germline gives CDR1 MNHNS, CDR2 SASEGT. With 1 base removed from V and 3 bases from J, the gap between germline ends came to 26 bases. This chain's CDR3 is CASSEVGTGWTSPWTDTQYF. In DNA form, the CDR3 reads TGTGCCAGCAGTGAAGTAGGGACAGGGTGGACTAGCCCCTGGACAGATACGCAGTATTTT.